The 20 T cell receptor beta chains below come from one sample, sequenced in a study of a mutant IDH1 vaccine in newly diagnosed glioma. The method was immunoSEQ multiplex PCR; TCRdb's version includes in-frame clones alone and lacks a portion of them. The sample carries some 51,000 clones, around four fifths recorded once. These receptors have no known antigen. The time point: week 5, during vaccination. A single vaccine dose contained 300 ug of mutant IDH1 20-mer peptide, and topical imiquimod was used with it. Sequencing used PBMCs, obtained from a glioma patient whose treatment included an IDH1 peptide vaccine. These receptor sequences come from a woman aged 40 to 49 with glioma.

V gene TRBV5-8 combines with J gene TRBJ2-7; 10 bases are a match to TRBD2. Germline values: CDR1 SGHTS, CDR2 YDEGEE. J gave up 1 base and V 1 base, and 8 bases lay outside the gene matches. This CDR3 has 17 residues. DNA for the CDR3: TGTGCCAGCAGCTTGTTGGTTAGCGGGGGGACGTCCTACGAGCAGTACTTC. Amino acid sequence: CASSLLVSGGTSYEQYF. The whole variable domain, filled in from reference TRBV5-8 and TRBJ2-7, reads EAGVTQSPTHLIKTRGQQATLRCSPISGHTSVYWYQQALGLGLQFLLWYDEGEERNRGNFPPRFSGRQFPNYSSELNVNALELEDSALYLCASSLLVSGGTSYEQYFGPGTRLTVT.

A single count supports this clone. The J gene is TRBJ2-5, the V gene TRBV6-5; 10 nucleotides align to TRBD1. Matching the DNA end better, TRBJ2-7 makes the J call doubtful. The CDR3 runs to 14 residues. CDR1 MNHEY and CDR2 SVGAGI come from the germline V gene. The CDR3 sequence is CASSYPGQGSEQYF. For the CDR3, the DNA is TGTGCCAGCAGTTACCCGGGACAGGGGAGCGAGCAGTACTTC.

The chain recombines TRBV30 with TRBJ1-2; D is unresolved. The CDR3 totals 13 residues. Germline loops: CDR1 GTSNPN, CDR2 SVGIG (reference sequence). The germline V and J ends were trimmed by 0 bases and 5 bases, with 10 bases remaining between them. The CDR3 region is CAWSVGSAYGYTF. The CDR3, as DNA: TGTGCCTGGAGTGTGGGTTCGGCGTATGGCTACACCTTC.

V and J are TRBV5-1 and TRBJ1-3; TRBD1 matches at 10 bases. Germline loops: CDR1 SGHRS, CDR2 YFSETQ. The trim removed 3 bases at V and 6 bases at J, leaving 9 bases unmatched. The CDR3 has 16 residues. The CDR3 spells CASSSDSGTGVNTIYF. CDR3 bases: TGCGCCAGCAGCTCCGACTCCGGGACAGGGGTAAACACCATATATTTT.

This rearrangement joins TRBV2 to TRBJ1-2; possible D gene TRBD1, 5 bases. Per germline, CDR1 SNHLY and CDR2 FYNNEI. With 5 bases removed from V and 4 bases from J, the gap between germline ends came to 14 bases. The length of the CDR3 is 14 residues. The CDR3 region is CASSPGGERYGYTF. CDR3 DNA sequence: TGTGCCAGCAGTCCCGGGGGGGAACGCTATGGCTACACCTTC.

CDR3 in DNA: TGTGCCAGCAGCTTAGGGGGACAAATGCGCGGCTACACCTTC. Its protein is CASSLGGQMRGYTF. The chain carries TRBV13 and TRBJ1-2; a weak D match, TRBD1 (6 bases). The V end lost 0 bases, the J end lost 8 bases, and 13 bases lay between the germline ends. The CDR3 totals 14 residues. Germline CDR1 is PRHDT and CDR2 is FYEKMQ (reference sequence).

The V call is TRBV6-1, the J call TRBJ2-4, with 10 bases fitting TRBD1. The length of the CDR3 is 14 residues. The germline gives CDR1 MNHNS, CDR2 SASEGT. The trim removed 5 bases at V and 8 bases at J, leaving 6 bases unmatched. This CDR3 reads CASSLDRGLDIQYF. In DNA, the CDR3 is TGTGCCAGCAGTCTTGACAGGGGGCTAGACATTCAGTACTTC.

The chain joins TRBV2 to TRBJ1-6; 7 bases map to TRBD1. This CDR3 contains 17 residues. CDR1 SNHLY and CDR2 FYNNEI come from the germline V gene. The V segment lost 6 bases and the J segment 0 bases; nucleotides outside the gene matches: 8. DNA of the CDR3: TGTGCCAGCAGATTCCAACAGGGGAGCTCCTATAATTCACCCCTCCACTTT. Its translation: CASRFQQGSSYNSPLHF.

V is TRBV7-2 and J is TRBJ2-3; TRBD2 might be the D (5 bases). Germline V CDR1 and CDR2: SGHTA, FQGNSA. V dropped 2 bases and J dropped 1 base, with 10 bases sitting between them. CDR3 length: 15 residues. The CDR3 spells CASSLPHGGTDTQYF. The DNA of the CDR3 is TGTGCCAGCAGCTTACCTCACGGGGGCACAGATACGCAGTATTTT.

V is TRBV30 and J is TRBJ2-1, with TRBD2 matching 16 bases. The V gene's germline CDR1 is GTSNPN and CDR2 SVGIG (reference sequence). The CDR3 sequence is 16 residues long. V was clipped by 3 bases and J by 6 bases; unmatched bases: 5. CDR3 sequence (DNA): TGTGCCTGGAGGGGGACTAGCGGGGGGGTACGCAATGAGCAGTTCTTC. Translation: CAWRGTSGGVRNEQFF.

V gene TRBV2 combines with J gene TRBJ1-1, with TRBD1 matching 7 bases. The CDR3 length is 14 residues. Germline loops: CDR1 SNHLY, CDR2 FYNNEI. The V gene end was trimmed by 6 bases and the J gene end by 1 base; junction bases not matched to a gene: 5. CDR3 region: CASRRQGGNTEAFF. The CDR3 DNA follows: TGTGCCAGCAGACGACAGGGAGGGAACACTGAAGCTTTCTTT.

This chain links TRBV6-6 with TRBJ2-1; 9 bases map to TRBD2. J was trimmed by 4 bases and V by 5 bases; bases with no gene match: 9. The CDR3 is made up of 16 amino acids. Germline-derived CDR1 and CDR2 are MNHNY and SVGAGI (reference sequence). This CDR3 reads CASSPHPAGGYNEQFF. Here the CDR3 DNA reads TGTGCCAGCAGTCCCCATCCAGCGGGGGGTTACAATGAGCAGTTCTTC.

The rearrangement links TRBV4-3 to TRBJ2-7, with D unclear. Germline V CDR1 and CDR2: LGHNA, YSLEER. V lost 0 bases, J lost 2 bases, and 11 bases lay in between. This CDR3 contains 15 residues. As DNA, the CDR3 is TGCGCCAGCAGCCAAGATATTGGGTCACCCTACGAGCAGTACTTC. It is translated as CASSQDIGSPYEQYF.

CDR3 residues: CACYYTNTGELFF. DNA of the CDR3: TGTGCCTGCTACTACACGAACACCGGGGAGCTGTTTTTT. The chain is built from TRBV30 and TRBJ2-2; D gene unclear. CDR3 length: 13 residues. Germline lookup yields CDR1 GTSNPN and CDR2 SVGIG (reference sequence). Trimming left V 6 bases short and J 0 bases short, with 8 bases between.

This chain uses TRBV14 with TRBJ2-5; D call uncertain. Germline V gene data show CDR1 as SGHDN and CDR2 as FVKESK. The CDR3 extends over 14 amino acids. The V gene lost 0 bases and the J gene lost 5 bases, with 10 bases spanning the gap. The CDR3 coding sequence is TGTGCCAGCAGCCAAGATTGGGTACGGGAGACCCAGTACTTC. Its translation is CASSQDWVRETQYF.

This clone is a singleton in its sample. The chain employs TRBV15 and TRBJ2-7; D is possibly TRBD2 (5 bases). This CDR3 spans 13 amino acids. CDR1 is LNHNV, CDR2 YYDKDF, per germline (reference sequence). V was pared by 2 bases and J by 3 bases, with 8 bases between. Written as DNA, the CDR3 is TGTGCCACCAGCAGACTAGCACTCTACGAGCAGTACTTC. This translates into CATSRLALYEQYF.

This clone was counted once. V is TRBV5-1 and J is TRBJ2-2; D is tentatively TRBD1 or TRBD2 (6 bases each). This CDR3 spans 14 amino acids. The germline V gene encodes CDR1 SGHRS and CDR2 YFSETQ. V lost 9 bases to trimming and J lost 2 bases, with 14 bases between them. CDR3 protein: CATNGGLNTGELFF. The CDR3 bases are TGCGCCACCAATGGGGGGCTAAACACCGGGGAGCTGTTTTTT.

This clone was seen a single time. The chain couples TRBV30 to TRBJ1-6; unclear D gene. The CDR3 spans 17 residues. The germline gives CDR1 GTSNPN, CDR2 SVGIG (reference sequence). With 0 bases removed from V and 0 bases from J, the gap between germline ends came to 12 bases. CDR3 sequence reads: CAWSVRQTSSYNSPLHF. CDR3 in DNA: TGTGCCTGGAGTGTACGGCAGACCAGCTCCTATAATTCACCCCTCCACTTT. Full variable domain (missing parts from reference TRBV30 and TRBJ1-6): SQTIHQWPATLVQPVGSPLSLECTVEGTSNPNLYWYRQAAGRGLQLLFYSVGIGQISSEVPQNLSASRPQDRQFILSSKKLLLSDSGFYLCAWSVRQTSSYNSPLHFGNGTRLTVT.

The chain is built from TRBV4-2 and TRBJ1-1; D ambiguous. This CDR3 spans 16 amino acids. Trimming removed 0 bases at V and 2 bases at J, with 13 bases between. The germline gives CDR1 LGHNA, CDR2 YNFKEQ. This CDR3 is CASSQDGSLLNTEAFF. CDR3 coding DNA: TGTGCCAGCAGCCAAGACGGCAGCTTATTAAACACTGAAGCTTTCTTT.

V is TRBV2 and J is TRBJ2-3; D gene ambiguous. CDR3 size: 14 residues. Germline V gene data show CDR1 as SNHLY and CDR2 as FYNNEI. V was clipped by 3 bases and J by 2 bases, with 9 bases between them. The CDR3 loop reads CASSEVESTDTQYF. The CDR3 bases are TGTGCCAGCAGTGAGGTGGAGTCCACAGATACGCAGTATTTT.